This is a list of T cell receptor beta chains from one sample in a study of blood T cells in healthy people across ages. TCRdb passed the 5' RACE reads through MiXCR, listing each CDR3 protein once. The sample includes under 2 million distinct CDR3 sequences, about 32% seen only once; the top ten take 11%. The sample comprised blood. These receptors were collected from a woman aged 25 to 39 in good health. The CDR3 runs from the conserved cysteine through the conserved F or W. Each record gives: D gene, J gene, clone size, V gene, CDR3 DNA, CDR3 protein. D genes are given only for firm matches. Clone size is shown for a subset of rows, as once, few, many or a class of expanded clone.

d_call: .; j_call: TRBJ2-7; clone_size: many; v_call: TRBV3-1; cdr3_nt: TGTGCCAGCAGCTTACCGGGCCCTACCTACGAGCAGTACTTC; cdr3_aa: CASSLPGPTYEQYF
d_call: TRBD2; j_call: TRBJ2-1; clone_size: .; v_call: TRBV5-6; cdr3_nt: TGTGCCAGCAGCCCGGGAGGCGGATCCCACAATGAGCAGTTCTTC; cdr3_aa: CASSPGGGSHNEQFF
d_call: .; j_call: TRBJ2-3; clone_size: many; v_call: TRBV7-9; cdr3_nt: TGCGCCAGCAGCTTGGGGCCTACCAACACAGATACGCAGTATTTT; cdr3_aa: CASSLGPTNTDTQYF
d_call: TRBD2; j_call: TRBJ2-7; clone_size: few; v_call: TRBV2; cdr3_nt: TGTGCCAGCAGGGGGAGCGGGGCCAGATTTACCTACGAGCAGTACTTC; cdr3_aa: CASRGSGARFTYEQYF
d_call: .; j_call: TRBJ2-7; clone_size: few; v_call: TRBV4-2; cdr3_nt: TGTGCCAGCAGCCAAGACCTCCAAATCTTAACCTCCTACGAGCAGTACTTC; cdr3_aa: CASSQDLQILTSYEQYF
d_call: .; j_call: TRBJ2-1; clone_size: few; v_call: TRBV7-9; cdr3_nt: TGTGCCAGCAGCTTACGGGTAGCGGCCACGAACTCCTACAATGAGCAGTTCTTC; cdr3_aa: CASSLRVAATNSYNEQFF
d_call: .; j_call: TRBJ2-7; clone_size: few; v_call: TRBV20-1; cdr3_nt: TGCAGTGCTAGAGAAGGTGAGGGGCAGTACTTC; cdr3_aa: CSAREGEGQYF
d_call: TRBD1; j_call: TRBJ2-7; clone_size: .; v_call: TRBV15; cdr3_nt: TGTGCCACCAGCCCGGAAAAGATGACAGGGGCCCACGAGCAGTACTTC; cdr3_aa: CATSPEKMTGAHEQYF
d_call: .; j_call: TRBJ2-2; clone_size: .; v_call: TRBV20-1; cdr3_nt: TGCAGTGCTAGGCCCCTCCTCTCTGGGGAGCTGTTTTTT; cdr3_aa: CSARPLLSGELFF
d_call: TRBD2; j_call: TRBJ2-3; clone_size: few; v_call: TRBV20-1; cdr3_nt: TGCAGTGCGTCGGCCGGAGCGGGGGACACAGATACGCAGTATTTT; cdr3_aa: CSASAGAGDTDTQYF
d_call: TRBD2; j_call: TRBJ2-1; clone_size: many; v_call: TRBV7-2; cdr3_nt: TGTGCCAGCAGCTTAGTCTCCGGGACTAGCGGGAGGGGGAATGAGCAGTTCTTC; cdr3_aa: CASSLVSGTSGRGNEQFF
d_call: TRBD1; j_call: TRBJ2-5; clone_size: .; v_call: TRBV20-1; cdr3_nt: TGCAGTGCTAGCAGACAGGGGGGGAAGACCCAGTACTTC; cdr3_aa: CSASRQGGKTQYF
d_call: .; j_call: TRBJ2-7; clone_size: many; v_call: TRBV10-3; cdr3_nt: TGTGCCATCAGTGACCCCCGGGACCGGGACGAGCAGTACTTC; cdr3_aa: CAISDPRDRDEQYF
d_call: .; j_call: TRBJ2-3; clone_size: .; v_call: TRBV10-3; cdr3_nt: TGTGCCATCAGTGAGATAAGAGGGGTTACGCAGTATTTT; cdr3_aa: CAISEIRGVTQYF
d_call: TRBD2; j_call: TRBJ2-1; clone_size: few; v_call: TRBV2; cdr3_nt: TGTGCCAGCAGTCTAGCGGGAGTGAGATTAAATGAGCAGTTCTTC; cdr3_aa: CASSLAGVRLNEQFF
d_call: .; j_call: TRBJ2-7; clone_size: few; v_call: TRBV5-6; cdr3_nt: TGTGCCAGCAGCTTGGTTTCTTACGTAGACGAGCAGTACTTC; cdr3_aa: CASSLVSYVDEQYF
d_call: .; j_call: TRBJ2-7; clone_size: many; v_call: TRBV29-1; cdr3_nt: TGCAGCGTTGATGCAGAGGATCCCTACGAGCAGTACTTC; cdr3_aa: CSVDAEDPYEQYF
d_call: TRBD2; j_call: TRBJ2-1; clone_size: many; v_call: TRBV20-1; cdr3_nt: TGCAGTGCTAGAGCTAGCGGGGCGAGCTCCTACAATGAGCAGTTCTTC; cdr3_aa: CSARASGASSYNEQFF
d_call: TRBD2; j_call: TRBJ2-7; clone_size: once; v_call: TRBV5-4; cdr3_nt: TGTGCCAGCAGTTACCCGGGACTAGCGGATACGTACTTC; cdr3_aa: CASSYPGLADTYF
d_call: .; j_call: TRBJ1-2; clone_size: many; v_call: TRBV29-1; cdr3_nt: TGCAGCGTTGTGGGGGCGGATGGCTACACCTTC; cdr3_aa: CSVVGADGYTF
d_call: TRBD2; j_call: TRBJ2-1; clone_size: many; v_call: TRBV12-3/TRBV12-4; cdr3_nt: TGTGCCAGCAGTCCCTCCGGGGGGGGCTCCTACAATGAGCAGTTCTTC; cdr3_aa: CASSPSGGGSYNEQFF
d_call: .; j_call: TRBJ2-1; clone_size: .; v_call: TRBV7-3; cdr3_nt: TGTGCCAGCAACCGCAACACCGGACACTCAGGGAATGAGCAGTTCTTC; cdr3_aa: CASNRNTGHSGNEQFF
d_call: TRBD2; j_call: TRBJ2-1; clone_size: .; v_call: TRBV5-1; cdr3_nt: TGCGCCAGCAGGGACATGAGGGCCGCGCGGGAGGGGAATGAGCAGTTCTTC; cdr3_aa: CASRDMRAAREGNEQFF
d_call: TRBD1; j_call: TRBJ1-1; clone_size: few; v_call: TRBV6-1; cdr3_nt: TGTGCCAGCAGCCGATGGACAGGGAGGTTTGGGATAACGGACACTGAAGCTTTCTTT; cdr3_aa: CASSRWTGRFGITDTEAFF
d_call: .; j_call: TRBJ2-1; clone_size: .; v_call: TRBV10-3; cdr3_nt: TGCGCCGTCAGTGGGGCGGATGAGCAGTTCTTC; cdr3_aa: CAVSGADEQFF
d_call: TRBD2; j_call: TRBJ2-3; clone_size: .; v_call: TRBV7-2; cdr3_nt: TGTGCCAGCAGCTTAGCGCGCGGGAGGGCCTTCACAGATACGCAGTATTTT; cdr3_aa: CASSLARGRAFTDTQYF
d_call: TRBD2; j_call: TRBJ2-3; clone_size: once; v_call: TRBV12-3/TRBV12-4; cdr3_nt: TGTGCCAGCACCGGGACTAGCGGGGCAGATGCGCAGTATTTT; cdr3_aa: CASTGTSGADAQYF
d_call: .; j_call: TRBJ1-5; clone_size: .; v_call: TRBV25-1; cdr3_nt: TGTGCCACCAGTGATAGGACGGAGAGCAATCAGCCCCAGCATTTT; cdr3_aa: CATSDRTESNQPQHF
d_call: .; j_call: TRBJ1-5; clone_size: few; v_call: TRBV5-1; cdr3_nt: TGCGCCAGCAGCCCGGCCGGATTAAATAGCAATCAGCCCCAGCATTTT; cdr3_aa: CASSPAGLNSNQPQHF
d_call: .; j_call: TRBJ1-5; clone_size: .; v_call: TRBV12-3/TRBV12-4; cdr3_nt: TGTGCCAGCAGTCCAGCGACAGACCGAAATAGCAATCAGCCCCAGCATTTT; cdr3_aa: CASSPATDRNSNQPQHF
d_call: TRBD2; j_call: TRBJ2-7; clone_size: few; v_call: TRBV18; cdr3_nt: TGTGCCAGCTCGCGGGCGGGAGGGCCTACCTACGAGCAGTACTTC; cdr3_aa: CASSRAGGPTYEQYF
d_call: TRBD1; j_call: TRBJ2-1; clone_size: many; v_call: TRBV29-1; cdr3_nt: TGCAGCGTTGGACAGGGGAGTGAGCAGTTCTTC; cdr3_aa: CSVGQGSEQFF
d_call: .; j_call: TRBJ2-3; clone_size: few; v_call: TRBV12-3/TRBV12-4; cdr3_nt: TGTGCCAGCACTCCTCTGGCAGCTAGCACAGATACGCAGTATTTT; cdr3_aa: CASTPLAASTDTQYF
d_call: .; j_call: TRBJ2-3; clone_size: .; v_call: TRBV4-2; cdr3_nt: TGTGCCAGCAGCCAAGAATGGGGGACTGGCAACACAGATACGCAGTATTTT; cdr3_aa: CASSQEWGTGNTDTQYF
d_call: .; j_call: TRBJ1-5; clone_size: few; v_call: TRBV28; cdr3_nt: TGTGCCAGCAGCCAAACGGGGGGGAGTAGGCAGCCCCAGCATTTT; cdr3_aa: CASSQTGGSRQPQHF
d_call: TRBD1; j_call: TRBJ2-7; clone_size: few; v_call: TRBV20-1; cdr3_nt: TGCAGTGCTAGAGACCCAGGACAGGGCACCTACGAGCAGTACTTC; cdr3_aa: CSARDPGQGTYEQYF
d_call: TRBD1; j_call: TRBJ2-6; clone_size: .; v_call: TRBV7-8; cdr3_nt: TGTGCCAGCAGCTTCCCCGCGAGGACAGGCGTCTCTGGGGCCAACGTCCTGACTTTC; cdr3_aa: CASSFPARTGVSGANVLTF
d_call: TRBD2; j_call: TRBJ2-1; clone_size: few; v_call: TRBV4-2; cdr3_nt: TGTGCCAGCAGCCAGGGACTAGCGGAGGGTAACAATGAGCAGTTCTTC; cdr3_aa: CASSQGLAEGNNEQFF
d_call: TRBD2; j_call: TRBJ2-3; clone_size: .; v_call: TRBV3-1; cdr3_nt: TGTGCCAGCAGCCAAGGATCCATAGCGGGAGCCAGCACAGATACGCAGTATTTT; cdr3_aa: CASSQGSIAGASTDTQYF
d_call: .; j_call: TRBJ2-5; clone_size: few; v_call: TRBV14; cdr3_nt: TGTGCCAGCAGCCAAGTGGTACCGGACTATAAAGAGACCCAGTACTTC; cdr3_aa: CASSQVVPDYKETQYF
d_call: TRBD2; j_call: TRBJ2-1; clone_size: few; v_call: TRBV27; cdr3_nt: TGTGCCAGCCCGGGGGGAGGGAACAATGAGCAGTTCTTC; cdr3_aa: CASPGGGNNEQFF
d_call: TRBD2; j_call: TRBJ2-5; clone_size: .; v_call: TRBV7-6; cdr3_nt: TGTGCCAGCAGCTTTTCGAGTTGGCTAGCGGGGGTAGGAGAGACCCAGTACTTC; cdr3_aa: CASSFSSWLAGVGETQYF
d_call: .; j_call: TRBJ2-2; clone_size: few; v_call: TRBV5-1; cdr3_nt: TGCGCCAGCAGCTTCTCTTCATTGAACACCGGGGAGCTGTTTTTT; cdr3_aa: CASSFSSLNTGELFF
d_call: .; j_call: TRBJ2-7; clone_size: few; v_call: TRBV20-1; cdr3_nt: TGCAGTATATGGCGCCGCGAGCAGTACTTC; cdr3_aa: CSIWRREQYF
d_call: .; j_call: TRBJ2-2; clone_size: .; v_call: TRBV3-1; cdr3_nt: TGTGCCAGCAGCCAAGAATGGTTAACCAAGGGCACCGGGGAGCTGTTTTTT; cdr3_aa: CASSQEWLTKGTGELFF